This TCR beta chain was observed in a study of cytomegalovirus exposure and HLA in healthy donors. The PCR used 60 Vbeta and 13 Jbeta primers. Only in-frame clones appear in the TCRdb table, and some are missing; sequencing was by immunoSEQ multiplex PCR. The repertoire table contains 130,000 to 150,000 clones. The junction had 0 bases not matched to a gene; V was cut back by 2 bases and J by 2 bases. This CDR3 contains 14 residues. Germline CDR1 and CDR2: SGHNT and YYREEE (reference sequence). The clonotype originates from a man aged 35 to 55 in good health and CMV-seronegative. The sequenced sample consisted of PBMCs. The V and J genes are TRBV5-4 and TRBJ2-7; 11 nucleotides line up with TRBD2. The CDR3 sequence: CASSFSGGAYEQYF. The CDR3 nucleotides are TGTGCCAGCAGCTTTAGCGGGGGGGCCTACGAGCAGTACTTC. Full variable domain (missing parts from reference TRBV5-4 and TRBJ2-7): ETGVTQSPTHLIKTRGQQVTLRCSSQSGHNTVSWYQQALGQGPQFIFQYYREEENGRGNFPPRFSGLQFPNYSSELNVNALELDDSALYLCASSFSGGAYEQYFGPGTRLTVT.